What follows are 32 T cell receptor beta chains derived from one specimen sequenced in a study of T cells in Graves' hyperthyroidism and ophthalmopathy. TCR beta CDR3 sequences were amplified from RNA transcripts. Initially, a first-round RT-PCR of the TCR CDR3 employed the HTBI primer set. Using its own MiXCR run on the multiplex PCR reads, TCRdb lists one record per CDR3 protein. Of over 550,000 distinct CDR3 sequences in the sample, 16% were seen once. The sequenced material came from blood. Receptor source: a woman between 18 and 30 years old with Graves' hyperthyroidism.

This clonotype was seen repeatedly, ten times or more. The chain uses TRBV3-1 and TRBJ2-7; 8 bases agree with TRBD2. The V gene end was trimmed by 2 bases and the J gene end by 2 bases; junction bases not matched to a gene: 5. The length of the CDR3 is 15 residues. Germline loops: CDR1 LGHDT, CDR2 YNNKEL (reference sequence). The CDR3 DNA follows: TGTGCCAGCAGCCAACCCGGGACTAGGGCCTACGAGCAGTACTTC. As protein: CASSQPGTRAYEQYF.

This clonotype has at least ten counts. The gene calls are TRBV2 and TRBJ1-4, with a possible D match to TRBD1 (6 bases). Germline CDR1 is SNHLY and CDR2 is FYNNEI. Trimming stripped 6 bases from V and 10 bases from J, with 18 bases between. The CDR3 sequence is 14 residues long. The CDR3 region is CASRFSGVERKLFF. DNA of the CDR3: TGTGCCAGCAGATTCTCAGGGGTTGAACGAAAACTGTTTTTT. Full variable domain (missing parts from reference TRBV2 and TRBJ1-4): EPEVTQTPSHQVTQMGQEVILRCVPISNHLYFYWYRQILGQKVEFLVSFYNNEISEKSEIFDDQFSVERPDGSNFTLKIRSTKLEDSAMYFCASRFSGVERKLFFGSGTQLSVL.

This clonotype was picked up many times. This chain's CDR3 is CASSRGLAGATDTQYF. DNA for the CDR3: TGTGCCAGCAGCCGCGGACTAGCGGGGGCCACAGATACGCAGTATTTT. The chain employs TRBV5-6 and TRBJ2-3, with 13 bases aligning to TRBD2. The CDR3 totals 16 residues. J gave up 2 bases and V 4 bases, and 4 bases lay outside the gene matches. Germline V gene lookup returns CDR1 SGHDT and CDR2 YYEEEE.

This clonotype came up many times. V is TRBV7-8 and J is TRBJ1-1; D is perhaps TRBD1 (6 bases). The CDR3 is 15 amino acids. The germline V gene encodes CDR1 SGHVS and CDR2 FQNEAQ. Trimming shortened V by 5 bases and J by 4 bases, and 17 bases separated the two germline ends. CDR3: CASSPGGGGFTEAFF. The CDR3 bases are TGTGCCAGCAGCCCGGGAGGGGGGGGTTTCACTGAAGCTTTCTTT. Variable domain in full (rest from reference TRBV7-8 and TRBJ1-1): GAGVSQSPRYKVAKRGQDVALRCDPISGHVSLFWYQQALGQGPEFLTYFQNEAQLDKSGLPSDRFFAERPEGSVSTLKIQRTQQEDSAVYLCASSPGGGGFTEAFFGQGTRLTVV.

About this clonotype: With a much larger clone just one base away, this may be a read error. The rearrangement uses TRBV20-1 and TRBJ2-3; TRBD2 is a possible D gene (6 bases). The CDR3 runs to 17 residues. Trimming took off 2 bases at V and 2 bases at J, with 20 bases between the two ends. The germline V gene encodes CDR1 DFQATT and CDR2 SNEGSKA (reference sequence). CDR3 sequence reads: CSARKPGLRRFTDTQYF. The CDR3 DNA follows: TGCAGTGCTAGAAAACCGGGACTCCGTAGATTCACAGATACGCAGTATTTT.

The table lists this clonotype with many counts. The rearrangement links TRBV3-1 to TRBJ2-1; D remains unclear. The CDR3 contains 12 residues. The V gene lost 4 bases and the J gene lost 5 bases, with 6 bases spanning the gap. Germline-derived CDR1 and CDR2 are LGHDT and YNNKEL (reference sequence). Written as DNA, the CDR3 is TGTGCCAGCAGCCTACCAGACAATGAGCAGTTCTTC. It is translated as CASSLPDNEQFF.

This clonotype was observed a few times. The chain employs TRBV7-9 and TRBJ2-2, with D perhaps TRBD1 (6 bases). The CDR3 has 16 residues. V was clipped by 7 bases and J by 0 bases, with 15 bases between them. The germline gives CDR1 SEHNR, CDR2 FQNEAQ (reference sequence). The CDR3 reads CASTAEGQANTGELFF. CDR3 bases: TGTGCCAGCACGGCCGAGGGACAAGCGAACACCGGGGAGCTGTTTTTT. Looking up the rest from reference TRBV7-9 and TRBJ2-2 gives the full variable domain: DTGVSQNPRHKITKRGQNVTFRCDPISEHNRLYWYRQTLGQGPEFLTYFQNEAQLEKSRLLSDRFSAERPKGSFSTLEIQRTEQGDSAMYLCASTAEGQANTGELFFGEGSRLTVL.

This clonotype has a count of ten or more. J is TRBJ2-7 and V is TRBV20-1; possible D gene TRBD2, 5 bases. Germline V gene sequence: CDR1 DFQATT, CDR2 SNEGSKA (reference sequence). V was trimmed by 5 bases and J by 4 bases, leaving 12 bases between them. This CDR3 is 12 amino acids long. The CDR3 protein is CSARRGQYEQYF. The CDR3 coding sequence is TGCAGTGCTCGCAGAGGGCAGTACGAGCAGTACTTC.

The sample holds many counts of this clonotype. The rearrangement uses TRBV18 and TRBJ1-1; no definite D call. Germline values: CDR1 KGHSH, CDR2 LQKENI. There are 13 residues in the CDR3. Deletions cut 3 bases from V and 0 bases from J, with 5 bases between. The CDR3 region has the DNA TGTGCCAGCTCACCTGGGATGAACACTGAAGCTTTCTTT. Protein product: CASSPGMNTEAFF.

V gene TRBV10-3 combines with J gene TRBJ1-1; no firm D call. V was cut by 0 bases and J by 0 bases, with 8 bases left in between. CDR3 size: 15 residues. Germline V gene data show CDR1 as ENHRY and CDR2 as SYGVKD. The CDR3 loop is CAISESPTMNTEAFF. CDR3 in DNA: TGTGCCATCAGTGAGTCGCCGACGATGAACACTGAAGCTTTCTTT.

This clonotype has only a few counts. This chain connects TRBV28 to TRBJ1-1, with D unclear. Deletions cut 6 bases from V and 2 bases from J, with 10 bases between. The CDR3 loop spans 13 amino acids. Per germline, CDR1 MDHEN and CDR2 SYDVKM. In DNA form, the CDR3 reads TGTGCCAGCAGGGATCCAGGTAACACTGAAGCTTTCTTT. This sequence encodes CASRDPGNTEAFF.

In its sample, this clonotype was seen many times. The gene calls are TRBV3-1 and TRBJ2-7, with TRBD2 matching over 7 bases. Trimming at V came to 2 bases and at J to 0 bases, leaving 1 base not matched to a gene. Germline V gene data show CDR1 as LGHDT and CDR2 as YNNKEL (reference sequence). CDR3 length equals 14 residues. This CDR3 reads CASSQIAGSYEQYF. DNA for the CDR3: TGTGCCAGCAGCCAAATAGCGGGCTCCTACGAGCAGTACTTC.

The chain has TRBV25-1 and TRBJ1-1; D remains unclear. V gave up 6 bases and J gave up 2 bases, with 10 bases separating them. Germline V CDR1 and CDR2: MGHDK, SYGVNS. The length of the CDR3 is 13 residues. CDR3 loop: CASRGKTNTEAFF. As DNA, the CDR3 is TGTGCCAGCAGGGGGAAGACAAACACTGAAGCTTTCTTT.

The J gene is TRBJ1-4, the V gene TRBV28, with D maybe TRBD1 (5 bases). The CDR3 is 14 amino acids. Germline V CDR1 and CDR2: MDHEN, SYDVKM. V lost 4 bases and J lost 11, with 17 bases in between. CDR3 DNA: TGTGCCAGCAGTTCACAGGTCTCGGATGCGAAACTGTTTTTT. It yields the protein CASSSQVSDAKLFF.

This clonotype was counted a few times. The chain couples TRBV20-1 to TRBJ1-3; no reliable D call. The V and J ends lost 0 bases and 2 bases respectively, with 11 bases between them. This CDR3 has 15 residues. Germline V lookup: CDR1 DFQATT, CDR2 SNEGSKA (reference sequence). The CDR3 protein is CSARDGTDTGNTIYF. The CDR3 DNA is TGCAGTGCTAGAGATGGTACGGATACTGGAAACACCATATATTTT.

This clonotype was counted a few times. J is TRBJ1-4 and V is TRBV27, with 10 bases that match TRBD1. The germline V gene has CDR1 MNHEY and CDR2 SMNVEV (reference sequence). The V gene end was trimmed by 5 bases and the J gene end by 8 bases; junction bases not matched to a gene: 11. This CDR3 comprises 16 residues. CDR3 loop: CASSPRTGGTYEKLFF. The CDR3 coding sequence is TGTGCCAGCAGTCCCCGGACAGGGGGTACCTACGAAAAACTGTTTTTT.

This clonotype was observed a few times. This sequence joins TRBV24-1 and TRBJ2-1; 9 bases line up with TRBD2. Germline V gene sequence: CDR1 KGHDR, CDR2 SFDVKD. CDR3 size: 16 residues. Unmatched junction bases numbered 2, after V lost 3 bases and J lost 0 bases. CDR3 nucleotides: TGTGCCACCAGTGATCCTAGCGGGGACTCCTACAATGAGCAGTTCTTC. This gives the protein CATSDPSGDSYNEQFF.

The rearrangement uses TRBV5-8 and TRBJ1-5; D is possibly TRBD1 (5 bases). The CDR3 extends over 15 amino acids. The V and J ends lost 0 bases and 7 bases respectively, with 14 bases between them. Germline V CDR1 and CDR2: SGHTS, YDEGEE. The CDR3 is CASSLAGTGRQPQHF. CDR3 DNA: TGTGCCAGCAGCTTGGCCGGGACTGGTAGGCAGCCCCAGCATTTT.

This clonotype came up many times. The rearrangement links TRBV20-1 to TRBJ2-7, with 13 bases fitting TRBD2. Trimming cost V 1 base and J 3 bases; bases outside gene matches: 6. The CDR3 length is 16 residues. Germline loops: CDR1 DFQATT, CDR2 SNEGSKA (reference sequence). CDR3 sequence (DNA): TGCAGTGCTAGAGGAATGGGGACTAGCGGGGTCTACGAGCAGTACTTC. Its translation: CSARGMGTSGVYEQYF.

The CDR3 coding sequence is TGTGCCAGCACCGATGCCGCGGGGGAGGCTGAAGCTTTCTTT. Its translation: CASTDAAGEAEAFF. The gene calls are TRBV6-1 and TRBJ1-1; weak D call: TRBD1 (5 bases). This CDR3 region has 14 residues. Trimming left V 7 bases short and J 6 bases short, with 18 bases between. Germline assignment: CDR1 MNHNS and CDR2 SASEGT.

V usage is TRBV6-1 and J usage is TRBJ1-5; possible D gene TRBD1, 5 bases. The CDR3 runs 16 residues. Trimming removed 5 bases at V and 0 bases at J, with 14 bases between. Germline CDR1 is MNHNS and CDR2 is SASEGT. The CDR3 nucleotides read TGTGCCAGCAGTCGAACCCGTACAGGTAGCAATCAGCCCCAGCATTTT. Protein sequence: CASSRTRTGSNQPQHF.

J is TRBJ2-3 and V is TRBV20-1, with 9 nucleotides matching TRBD2. This CDR3 spans 13 amino acids. CDR1 is DFQATT and CDR2 is SNEGSKA in the germline V gene (reference sequence). V lost 4 bases, J lost 6 bases, and 5 bases stayed unmatched. The CDR3 sequence: CSAKRTSVDTQYF. CDR3 in DNA: TGCAGTGCTAAAAGGACTAGCGTGGATACGCAGTATTTT.

This sequence joins TRBV7-9 and TRBJ1-2, with 9 positions matching TRBD1. From germline, CDR1 is SEHNR and CDR2 FQNEAQ (reference sequence). The CDR3 covers 17 residues. V was pared by 3 bases and J by 8 bases, with 16 bases of the junction left unmatched. CDR3 protein: CASSFPRLQGAIGGYTF. As DNA, the CDR3 is TGTGCCAGCAGCTTCCCCCGACTACAGGGGGCGATCGGAGGCTACACCTTC.

This clonotype was seen repeatedly, ten times or more. The V gene is TRBV7-9, the J gene TRBJ2-1; 14 nucleotides agree with TRBD2. The J segment lost 8 bases and the V segment lost 5 bases, leaving 8 bases of the junction unmatched. This CDR3 has 16 residues. Germline loops: CDR1 SEHNR, CDR2 FQNEAQ (reference sequence). CDR3 in DNA: TGTGCCAGCAGCCTAAGACTAGCGGGGGGGAACGATGAGCAGTTCTTC. Its translation is CASSLRLAGGNDEQFF.

The genes are TRBV24-1 and TRBJ2-3, with D tentatively TRBD1 (5 bases). CDR3 length: 12 residues. Trimming took off 5 bases at V and 5 bases at J, with 7 bases between the two ends. The germline CDR1 and CDR2 sequences are KGHDR and SFDVKD. CDR3 bases: TGTGCCACCAGTGGCAGGGAAGATACGCAGTATTTT. It encodes CATSGREDTQYF.

The table lists this clonotype with many counts. The chain couples TRBV6-2 or TRBV6-3 to TRBJ2-5; 8 bases fit TRBD2. The CDR3 contains 13 residues. Trimming at V came to 6 bases and at J to 6 bases, leaving 6 bases not matched to a gene. The germline CDR1 and CDR2 sequences are MNHEY and SVGEGT. Written as DNA, the CDR3 is TGTGCCAGCAGCTACGGGGGGGCGAAGACCCAGTACTTC. It translates to CASSYGGAKTQYF.

This clonotype came up many times. The CDR3 DNA reads TGTGCCAGCAGTTTAGCCATCAGGCGGGTCGAAAAACTGTTTTTT. Protein: CASSLAIRRVEKLFF. The rearrangement links TRBV12-3 or TRBV12-4 to TRBJ1-4; D not resolved. The germline V and J ends were trimmed by 0 bases and 8 bases, with 13 bases remaining between them. The CDR3 length is 15 residues.

This clonotype was picked up a small number of times. The chain employs TRBV6-1 and TRBJ2-7; 8 positions agree with TRBD2. This CDR3 spans 13 amino acids. Germline V gene data show CDR1 as MNHNS and CDR2 as SASEGT. Trimming cost V 7 bases and J 4 bases; bases outside gene matches: 6. CDR3 sequence: CASKERETYEQYF. As DNA, the CDR3 is TGTGCCAGCAAGGAGCGGGAGACGTACGAGCAGTACTTC.

This clonotype was observed many times. The rearrangement joins TRBV2 to TRBJ2-2, with 7 positions matching TRBD2. This CDR3 has 14 residues. Germline CDR1 is SNHLY and CDR2 is FYNNEI. J gave up 1 base and V 8 bases, and 4 bases lay outside the gene matches. CDR3 sequence (DNA): TGTGCCAGCTTTGGCGGGAGGAACACCGGGGAGCTGTTTTTT. Translation: CASFGGRNTGELFF.

V usage is TRBV7-8 and J usage is TRBJ1-3; the D is unclear. Trimming left V 3 bases short and J 0 bases short, with 12 bases between. The V gene's germline CDR1 is SGHVS and CDR2 FQNEAQ. The length of the CDR3 is 16 residues. The CDR3 DNA is TGTGCCAGCAGCTTCATCCCAGGCAGCTCTGGAAACACCATATATTTT. Amino acids: CASSFIPGSSGNTIYF.

For the CDR3, the DNA is TGTGCCAGCAGTGGACACAAATCCCCCGGACATTCCCGTAATTCACCCCTCCACTTT. It codes for CASSGHKSPGHSRNSPLHF. The chain has TRBV25-1 and TRBJ1-6; weak D call: TRBD1 (5 bases). Germline CDR1 is MGHDK and CDR2 is SYGVNS. The V end was cut by 4 bases, the J end by 6 bases, with 25 bases between. CDR3 size: 19 residues.

This clonotype turned up a few times. This rearrangement joins TRBV9 to TRBJ2-3, with D unresolved. Between the trimmed V and J ends, which lost 0 bases and 5 bases, there was a span of 10 bases. Germline V CDR1 and CDR2: SGDLS, YYNGEE. This CDR3 region has 14 residues. The CDR3 nucleotides are TGTGCCAGCAGCGTAGAGGCCTGGGGAGATACGCAGTATTTT. As protein: CASSVEAWGDTQYF.